The 23 T cell receptor beta chains presented below share a single source sample, sequenced in a study of blood T cell repertoires in COVID-19 (dated by TCRdb to 2019 to 2021). The library was made by the immunoSEQ multiplex PCR assay. TCRdb provides this immuneACCESS table in a form limited to in-frame rearrangements. Some clones are lacking; in checked studies, under half of them reflect an unresolved V gene, and why the rest are absent is not known. This sample gives approximately 70,000 clones in total; roughly 90% of them show up just once. Less than 9% of the sample is taken by the ten largest. The specimen was peripheral blood. The origin of the receptors is a middle-aged man with COVID-19, enrolled during active disease.

This clone was counted once. CDR3 in amino acids: CASSSTGGSGNTIYF. CDR3 DNA sequence: TGTGCCAGCAGCTCGACTGGGGGCTCGGGAAACACCATATATTTT. V is TRBV7-6 and J is TRBJ1-3, with D possibly TRBD1 on 6 matching bases. This CDR3 has 15 residues. Deletions cut 4 bases from V and 4 bases from J, with 14 bases between. CDR1 SGHVS and CDR2 FNYEAQ come from the germline V gene.

The chain has TRBV5-1 and TRBJ2-1; 7 bases agree with TRBD1. From germline, CDR1 is SGHRS and CDR2 YFSETQ. The CDR3 loop spans 15 amino acids. The V and J ends lost 0 bases and 5 bases, in that order; junction bases with no gene match: 5. DNA of the CDR3: TGCGCCAGCAGCTTGGCGTCAGGGGGTGACAATGAGCAGTTCTTC. Translating gives CASSLASGGDNEQFF. Full variable domain (remainder filled in from reference TRBV5-1 and TRBJ2-1): KAGVTQTPRYLIKTRGQQVTLSCSPISGHRSVSWYQQTPGQGLQFLFEYFSETQRNKGNFPGRFSGRQFSNSRSEMNVSTLELGDSALYLCASSLASGGDNEQFFGPGTRLTVL.

The V and J genes are TRBV3-1 (or the pseudogene TRBV3-2) and TRBJ2-2; tentative D call: TRBD2 (6 bases). The V end was cut by 2 bases, the J end by 5 bases, with 12 bases between. Germline V gene lookup returns CDR1 LGHDT and CDR2 YNNKEL (reference sequence). There are 15 residues in the CDR3. CDR3 bases: TGTGCCAGCAGCCAATTGCCGGGGAGGACCGGGGAGCTGTTTTTT. It is translated as CASSQLPGRTGELFF.

The chain has TRBV25-1 and TRBJ1-1; 10 bases match TRBD1. V lost 3 bases to trimming and J lost 10 bases; unmatched junction nucleotides: 8. CDR3 length: 14 residues. Looked up from germline, CDR1 is MGHDK and CDR2 is SYGVNS. As DNA, the CDR3 is TGTGCCAGCAGTGATCCCGGGACAGGGGAACGAGCTTTCTTT. This codes for CASSDPGTGERAFF.

This chain connects TRBV28 to TRBJ2-7; 9 bases are a match to TRBD2. V lost 6 bases to trimming and J lost 6 bases; unmatched junction nucleotides: 9. Per the germline V gene, CDR1 is MDHEN and CDR2 is SYDVKM. The CDR3 is 14 amino acids. The CDR3 loop is CASRGSSGVFEQYF. The CDR3, as DNA: TGTGCCAGCAGAGGCTCTAGCGGGGTTTTCGAGCAGTACTTC.

The rearrangement links TRBV30 to TRBJ1-5, with D hard to call. The CDR3 is 13 amino acids. CDR1 and CDR2 from the germline V gene are GTSNPN and SVGIG (reference sequence). With 2 bases removed from V and 0 bases from J, the gap between germline ends came to 5 bases. The CDR3 is CAWSPNSNQPQHF. The CDR3 region has the DNA TGTGCCTGGAGTCCCAATAGCAATCAGCCCCAGCATTTT.

The rearrangement joins TRBV15 to TRBJ1-1; possible D gene TRBD1, 6 bases. The ends were cut back, 0 bases at V and 0 bases at J, with 17 bases in the middle. The CDR3 extends over 18 amino acids. CDR1 LNHNV and CDR2 YYDKDF come from the germline V gene (reference sequence). As DNA, the CDR3 is TGTGCCACCAGCAGAGAGAGGGGGACGGGTAGGATGAACACTGAAGCTTTCTTT. Residues: CATSRERGTGRMNTEAFF. The whole variable domain, filled in from reference TRBV15 and TRBJ1-1, reads DAMVIQNPRYQVTQFGKPVTLSCSQTLNHNVMYWYQQKSSQAPKLLFHYYDKDFNNEADTPDNFQSRRPNTSFCFLDIRSPGLGDTAMYLCATSRERGTGRMNTEAFFGQGTRLTVV.

This rearrangement joins TRBV27 to TRBJ2-1; tentative D call: TRBD1 (6 bases). This CDR3 is 15 amino acids long. Germline V gene data show CDR1 as MNHEY and CDR2 as SMNVEV (reference sequence). V was trimmed by 6 bases and J by 5 bases, leaving 17 bases between them. The CDR3 loop is CASRELQGRNNEQFF. As DNA, the CDR3 is TGTGCCAGCAGAGAACTGCAGGGGCGGAACAATGAGCAGTTCTTC.

The chain combines TRBV30 with TRBJ2-7; 12 bases are a match to TRBD2. Trimming at V came to 3 bases and at J to 3 bases, leaving 0 bases not matched to a gene. Germline-derived CDR1 and CDR2 are GTSNPN and SVGIG (reference sequence). This CDR3 has 13 residues. As DNA, the CDR3 is TGTGCCTGGAGGACTAGCGGGGGCTACGAGCAGTACTTC. It encodes CAWRTSGGYEQYF.

The chain employs TRBV19 and TRBJ1-5; TRBD1 agrees at 9 bases. Germline CDR1 and CDR2: LNHDA and SQIVND (reference sequence). V lost 5 bases and J lost 6; bases outside the gene matches: 5. This CDR3 contains 14 residues. CDR3 amino acids: CASSPGQGGQPQHF. CDR3 DNA sequence: TGTGCCAGTAGTCCGGGACAGGGCGGTCAGCCCCAGCATTTT.

V usage is TRBV11-2 and J usage is TRBJ2-2; TRBD2 aligns across 9 bases. Germline trimming cut 4 bases from V and 1 base from J; bases unmatched to any gene: 10. The CDR3 totals 18 residues. In germline, CDR1 is SGHAT, CDR2 FQNNGV. CDR3 in DNA: TGTGCCAGCAGCTCGCTCCCTGGAGCGGGGGGGAACACCGGGGAGCTGTTTTTT. Translating it yields CASSSLPGAGGNTGELFF.

The gene calls are TRBV6-1 and TRBJ1-3, with D possibly matching TRBD1 (5 bases). The V and J ends lost 2 bases and 8 bases respectively, with 7 bases between them. CDR1 is MNHNS, CDR2 SASEGT, per germline. This CDR3 contains 12 residues. CDR3 sequence reads: CASSEQGDTIYF. DNA of the CDR3: TGTGCCAGCAGTGAACAAGGGGACACCATATATTTT.

The V and J genes are TRBV18 and TRBJ1-2; D unresolved. V lost 2 bases and J lost 0, with 7 bases in between. Germline CDR1 is KGHSH and CDR2 is LQKENI. CDR3 size: 14 residues. The CDR3: CASSPGATNYGYTF. CDR3 nucleotide sequence: TGTGCCAGCTCACCAGGTGCTACTAACTATGGCTACACCTTC.

J is TRBJ2-3 and V is TRBV9; maybe TRBD2 (6 bases). Germline V gives CDR1 SGDLS, CDR2 YYNGEE. This CDR3 has 17 residues. V was cut by 0 bases and J by 5 bases, with 19 bases left in between. In DNA, the CDR3 is TGTGCCAGCAGCGTAGTTGCGGGGCCTCATTTGGAAGATACGCAGTATTTT. Amino acids: CASSVVAGPHLEDTQYF.

This clone has just one count. This rearrangement joins TRBV7-2 to TRBJ1-5; TRBD1 might be the D (6 bases). The V and J ends lost 4 bases and 2 bases respectively, with 9 bases between them. The CDR3 is 14 residues long. The germline gives CDR1 SGHTA, CDR2 FQGNSA. The DNA for the CDR3 is TGTGCCAGCAGCTACAGGGTAGGCAATCAGCCCCAGCATTTT. It is translated as CASSYRVGNQPQHF.

This chain links TRBV5-1 with TRBJ2-7, with 11 nucleotides matching TRBD2. V dropped 3 bases and J dropped 6; count of bases not matched to a gene: 8. This CDR3 region has 15 residues. Per germline, CDR1 SGHRS and CDR2 YFSETQ. The CDR3 loop is CASSSNSGGVGEQYF. CDR3 sequence (DNA): TGCGCCAGCAGCTCAAATAGCGGGGGGGTAGGCGAGCAGTACTTC.

This chain uses TRBV12-5 with TRBJ1-1, with 7 bases fitting TRBD1. The CDR3 has 13 amino acids. Germline V gene data show CDR1 as LGHNT and CDR2 as FRNRAP. Trimming at V came to 9 bases and at J to 3 bases, leaving 7 bases not matched to a gene. The CDR3 DNA is TGTGCTAGCAGACAGGGTGAGGACACTGAAGCTTTCTTT. Translated, it gives CASRQGEDTEAFF.

The CDR3 region is CASSRTGLGTEAFF. In DNA form, the CDR3 reads TGTGCCAGCAGCCGCACAGGGTTGGGCACTGAAGCTTTCTTT. The chain recombines TRBV3-1 (or the pseudogene TRBV3-2) with TRBJ1-1, with D possibly being TRBD1 (6 bases). The CDR3 is made up of 14 amino acids. Trimming cost V 4 bases and J 4 bases, with 13 bases left between them. CDR1 LGHDT and CDR2 YNNKEL come from the germline V gene (reference sequence).

This chain joins TRBV12-3 or TRBV12-4 and TRBJ1-2, with TRBD1 identical over 8 bases. The CDR3 sequence is 13 residues long. The junction had 2 bases not matched to a gene; V was cut back by 4 bases and J by 4 bases. The CDR3 sequence: CASSSGQGYGYTF. CDR3 nucleotides: TGTGCCAGCAGTTCCGGACAGGGCTATGGCTACACCTTC.

This clone was found a few times. The chain is built from TRBV5-1 and TRBJ1-1, with 8 nucleotides matching TRBD1. Losses at the gene ends were 2 bases for V and 5 bases for J; bases not matched to a gene: 8. Germline lookup yields CDR1 SGHRS and CDR2 YFSETQ. The CDR3 has 15 amino acids. The CDR3 region is CASSLADRGPTEAFF. The CDR3, as DNA: TGCGCCAGCAGCTTAGCAGACAGGGGACCAACTGAAGCTTTCTTT.

This clone has just one count. The chain uses TRBV9 and TRBJ2-5, with 7 bases fitting TRBD2. CDR1 is SGDLS, CDR2 YYNGEE, per germline. The V gene end was trimmed by 0 bases and the J gene end by 4 bases; junction bases not matched to a gene: 6. CDR3 length: 15 amino acids. In DNA, the CDR3 is TGTGCCAGCAGCGTAGATGAGGCGGGAGCAGAGACCCAGTACTTC. This translates into CASSVDEAGAETQYF.

The J gene is TRBJ1-1, the V gene TRBV7-6, with TRBD1 matching 7 bases. V was pared by 1 base and J by 8 bases, with 10 bases of the junction left unmatched. The CDR3 is made up of 15 amino acids. Germline V gives CDR1 SGHVS, CDR2 FNYEAQ. The CDR3 protein is CASSLEPLGQEEAFF. The DNA of the CDR3 is TGTGCCAGCAGCTTAGAGCCCTTAGGACAGGAAGAAGCTTTCTTT.

V and J are TRBV6-4 and TRBJ1-6; 7 nucleotides agree with TRBD1. Unmatched junction bases numbered 4, after V lost 2 bases and J lost 9 bases. Germline V gene lookup returns CDR1 MRHNA and CDR2 SNTAGT. The CDR3 extends over 14 amino acids. This CDR3 is CASSDTNRGSPLHF. Written as DNA, the CDR3 is TGTGCCAGCAGTGACACGAACAGGGGTTCACCCCTCCACTTT.